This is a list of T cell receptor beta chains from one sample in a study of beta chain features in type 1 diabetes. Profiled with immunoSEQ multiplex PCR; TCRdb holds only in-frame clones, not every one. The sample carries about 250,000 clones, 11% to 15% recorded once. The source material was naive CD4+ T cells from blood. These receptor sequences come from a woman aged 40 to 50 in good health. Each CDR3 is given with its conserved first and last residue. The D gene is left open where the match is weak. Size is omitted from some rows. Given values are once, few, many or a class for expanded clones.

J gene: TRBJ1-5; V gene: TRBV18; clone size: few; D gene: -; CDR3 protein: CASSPTNNQPQHF; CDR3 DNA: TGTGCCAGCTCACCGACTAACAATCAGCCCCAGCATTTT
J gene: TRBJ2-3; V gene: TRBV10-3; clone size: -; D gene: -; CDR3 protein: CAIKSRAGPSTDTQYF; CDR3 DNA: TGTGCCATCAAGTCGCGGGCGGGACCTAGCACAGATACGCAGTATTTT
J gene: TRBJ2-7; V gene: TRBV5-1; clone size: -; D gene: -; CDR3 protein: CASSEDRYEQYF; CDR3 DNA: TGCGCCAGCAGCGAGGACAGATACGAGCAGTACTTC
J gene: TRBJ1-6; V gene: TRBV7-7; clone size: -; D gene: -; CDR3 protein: CASSLSRADNSPLHF; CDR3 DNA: TGTGCCAGCAGCTTATCCAGGGCGGACAATTCACCCCTCCACTTT
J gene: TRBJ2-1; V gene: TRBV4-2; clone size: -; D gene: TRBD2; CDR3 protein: CASSQDTSGERSYNEQFF; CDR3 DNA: TGTGCCAGCAGCCAAGATACTAGCGGGGAACGCTCCTACAATGAGCAGTTCTTC
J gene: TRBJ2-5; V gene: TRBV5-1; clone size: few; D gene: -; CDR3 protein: CASSQQSDGTETQYF; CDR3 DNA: TGCGCCAGCAGCCAGCAGAGCGATGGTACGGAGACCCAGTACTTC
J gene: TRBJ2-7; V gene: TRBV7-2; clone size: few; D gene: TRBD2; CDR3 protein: CASSPDGAGGTYEQYF; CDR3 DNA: TGTGCCAGCAGCCCGGACGGAGCGGGGGGGACCTACGAGCAGTACTTC
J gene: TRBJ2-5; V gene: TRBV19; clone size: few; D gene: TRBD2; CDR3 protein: CASQAFGLAGQETQYF; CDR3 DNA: TGTGCCAGTCAAGCCTTCGGACTAGCGGGCCAAGAGACCCAGTACTTC
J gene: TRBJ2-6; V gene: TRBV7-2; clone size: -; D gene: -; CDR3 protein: CASSLGGAGANVLTF; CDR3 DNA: TGTGCCAGCAGCTTAGGGGGGGCTGGGGCCAACGTCCTGACTTTC
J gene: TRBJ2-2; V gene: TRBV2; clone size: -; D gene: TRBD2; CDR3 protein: CASSEVSGLAGGSGELFF; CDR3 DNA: TGTGCCAGCAGTGAAGTTTCGGGACTAGCGGGGGGAAGCGGGGAGCTGTTTTTT
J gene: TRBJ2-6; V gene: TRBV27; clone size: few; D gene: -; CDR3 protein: CASSIGGRPSGANVLTF; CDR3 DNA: TGTGCCAGCAGTATCGGGGGACGGCCCTCTGGGGCCAACGTCCTGACTTTC
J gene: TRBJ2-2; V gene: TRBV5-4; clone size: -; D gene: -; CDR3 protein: CASSLPGTSNTGELFF; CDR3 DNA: TGTGCCAGCAGCTTGCCCGGGACATCGAACACCGGGGAGCTGTTTTTT
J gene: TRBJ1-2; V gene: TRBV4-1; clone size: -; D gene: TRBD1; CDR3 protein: CASSPDRGTYGYTF; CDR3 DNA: TGCGCCAGCAGCCCTGACAGGGGGACCTATGGCTACACCTTC
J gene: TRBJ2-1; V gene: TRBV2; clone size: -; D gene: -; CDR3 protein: CASSDDLAFEQFF; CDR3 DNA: TGTGCCAGCAGTGACGATCTAGCGTTTGAGCAGTTCTTC
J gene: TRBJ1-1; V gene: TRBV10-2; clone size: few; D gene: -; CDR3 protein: CASTRERGEAFF; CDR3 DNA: TGCGCCAGCACCCGAGAAAGGGGGGAAGCTTTCTTT
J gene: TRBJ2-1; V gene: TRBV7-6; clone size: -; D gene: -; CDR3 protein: CASSPPSEPGEQFF; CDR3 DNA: TGTGCCAGCAGCCCGCCAAGCGAGCCGGGTGAGCAGTTCTTC
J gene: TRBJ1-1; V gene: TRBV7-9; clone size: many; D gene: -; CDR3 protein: CASSPKMADTEAFF; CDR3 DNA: TGTGCCAGCAGCCCCAAGATGGCGGACACTGAAGCTTTCTTT
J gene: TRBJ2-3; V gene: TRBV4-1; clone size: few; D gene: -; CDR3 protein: CASSQGQSTDTQYF; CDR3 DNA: TGCGCCAGCAGCCAAGGACAGAGCACAGATACGCAGTATTTT
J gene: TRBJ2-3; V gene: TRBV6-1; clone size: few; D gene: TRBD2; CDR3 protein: CASSGTSGGSTDTQYF; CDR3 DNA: TGTGCCAGCAGTGGGACTAGCGGGGGGAGCACAGATACGCAGTATTTT
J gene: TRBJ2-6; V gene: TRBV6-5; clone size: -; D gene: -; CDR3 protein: CASTDGGSGANVLTF; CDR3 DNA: TGTGCCAGCACTGATGGAGGGTCTGGGGCCAACGTCCTGACTTTC
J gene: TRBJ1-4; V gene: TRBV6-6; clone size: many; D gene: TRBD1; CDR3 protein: CASSRQGLNEKLFF; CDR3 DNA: TGTGCCAGCAGTCGACAGGGGTTGAATGAAAAACTGTTTTTT
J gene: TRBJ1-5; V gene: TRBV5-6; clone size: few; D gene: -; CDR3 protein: CASSSTGYDQPQHF; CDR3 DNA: TGTGCCAGCAGCTCTACAGGGTACGATCAGCCCCAGCATTTT
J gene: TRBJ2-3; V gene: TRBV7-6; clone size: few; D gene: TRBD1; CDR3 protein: CASSLRDSSTDTQYF; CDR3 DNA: TGTGCCAGCAGCCTCCGGGACAGCTCCACAGATACGCAGTATTTT
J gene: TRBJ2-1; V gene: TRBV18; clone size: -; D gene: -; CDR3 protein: CASSPPGGSYNEQFF; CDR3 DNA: TGTGCCAGCTCACCCCCAGGAGGTTCCTACAATGAGCAGTTCTTC
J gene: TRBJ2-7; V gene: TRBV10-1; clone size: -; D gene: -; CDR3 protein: CASSVPGYEQYF; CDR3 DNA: TGCGCCAGCAGTGTCCCAGGGTACGAGCAGTACTTC
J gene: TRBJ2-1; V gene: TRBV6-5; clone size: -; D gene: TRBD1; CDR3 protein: CASARTGNEQFF; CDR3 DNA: TGTGCCAGCGCAAGGACAGGTAATGAGCAGTTCTTC
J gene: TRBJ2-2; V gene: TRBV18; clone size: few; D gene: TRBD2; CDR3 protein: CASSLWTSGGSNTGELFF; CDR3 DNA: TGTGCCAGCTCACTTTGGACTAGCGGGGGTTCGAACACCGGGGAGCTGTTTTTT
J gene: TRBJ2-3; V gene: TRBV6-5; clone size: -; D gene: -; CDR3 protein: CASSFEARSTQYF; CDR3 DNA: TGTGCCAGCAGTTTCGAGGCCCGTTCGACGCAGTATTTT
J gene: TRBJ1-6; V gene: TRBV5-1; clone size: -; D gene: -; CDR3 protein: CASSLASAGVISPLHF; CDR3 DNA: TGCGCCAGCAGCTTGGCCTCGGCAGGGGTAATATCACCCCTCCACTTT
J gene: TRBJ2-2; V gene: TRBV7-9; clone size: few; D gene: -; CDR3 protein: CASSKQNTGELFF; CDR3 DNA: TGTGCCAGCAGCAAACAGAACACCGGGGAGCTGTTTTTT
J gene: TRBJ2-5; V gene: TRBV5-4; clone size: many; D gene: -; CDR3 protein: CASSRDRETQYF; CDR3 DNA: TGTGCCAGCAGCCGGGATCGCGAGACCCAGTACTTC
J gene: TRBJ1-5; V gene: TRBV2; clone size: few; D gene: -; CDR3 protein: CASSEVDSNQPQHF; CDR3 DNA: TGTGCCAGCAGTGAGGTAGATAGCAATCAGCCCCAGCATTTT
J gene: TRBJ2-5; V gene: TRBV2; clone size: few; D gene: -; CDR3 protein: CASSVTSREETQYF; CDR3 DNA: TGTGCCAGCAGTGTTACTAGCAGAGAAGAGACCCAGTACTTC
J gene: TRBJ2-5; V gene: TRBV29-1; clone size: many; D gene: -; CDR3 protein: CSVEGQQETQYF; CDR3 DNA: TGCAGCGTTGAAGGACAGCAAGAGACCCAGTACTTC
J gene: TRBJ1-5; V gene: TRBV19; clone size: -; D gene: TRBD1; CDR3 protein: CASSMQQGNQPQHF; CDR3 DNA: TGTGCCAGTAGTATGCAACAGGGGAATCAGCCCCAGCATTTT
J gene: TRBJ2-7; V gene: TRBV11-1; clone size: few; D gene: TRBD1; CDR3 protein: CASSRTGTYEQYF; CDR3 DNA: TGTGCCAGCAGCCGGACAGGGACCTACGAGCAGTACTTC
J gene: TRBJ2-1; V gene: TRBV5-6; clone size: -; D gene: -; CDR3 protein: CASSPRSHEQFF; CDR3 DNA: TGTGCCAGCAGCCCAAGAAGCCATGAGCAGTTCTTC
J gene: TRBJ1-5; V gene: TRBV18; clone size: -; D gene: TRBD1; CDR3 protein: CASSPPKRTGNQPQHF; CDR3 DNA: TGTGCCAGCTCACCACCAAAAAGGACAGGGAATCAGCCCCAGCATTTT
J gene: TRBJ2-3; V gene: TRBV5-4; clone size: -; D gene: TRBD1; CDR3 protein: CASSRPRQGVSDTQYF; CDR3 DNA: TGTGCCAGCAGTCGACCCCGACAGGGTGTCTCAGATACGCAGTATTTT
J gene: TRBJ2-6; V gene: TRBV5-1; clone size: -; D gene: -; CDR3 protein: CASSLEAYGANVLTF; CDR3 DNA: TGCGCCAGCAGCTTGGAAGCGTATGGGGCCAACGTCCTGACTTTC
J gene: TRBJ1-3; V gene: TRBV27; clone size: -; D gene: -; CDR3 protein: CASRQWGGSGNTIYF; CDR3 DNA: TGTGCCAGCAGACAGTGGGGGGGCTCTGGAAACACCATATATTTT
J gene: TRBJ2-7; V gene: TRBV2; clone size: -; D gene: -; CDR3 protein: CASSLTGLLPYEQYF; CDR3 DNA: TGTGCCAGCAGTCTAACAGGCCTACTCCCATACGAGCAGTACTTC
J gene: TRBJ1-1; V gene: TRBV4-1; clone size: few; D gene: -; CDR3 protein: CASSLRYQGSTEAFF; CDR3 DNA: TGCGCCAGCAGCCTGAGATACCAGGGGAGCACTGAAGCTTTCTTT
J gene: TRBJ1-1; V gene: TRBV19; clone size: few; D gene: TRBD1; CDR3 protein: CASSMPLNRGRGFGEAFF; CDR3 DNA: TGTGCCAGTAGTATGCCCCTGAACAGGGGGCGGGGGTTCGGTGAAGCTTTCTTT
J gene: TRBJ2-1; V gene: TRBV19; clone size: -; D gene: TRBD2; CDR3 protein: CASSMLAGIGANEQFF; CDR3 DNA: TGTGCCAGTAGTATGTTAGCGGGTATTGGGGCCAATGAGCAGTTCTTC
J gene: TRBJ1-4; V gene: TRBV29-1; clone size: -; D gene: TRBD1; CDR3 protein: CSVMPGQGNEKLFF; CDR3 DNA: TGCAGCGTCATGCCGGGACAGGGGAATGAAAAACTGTTTTTT
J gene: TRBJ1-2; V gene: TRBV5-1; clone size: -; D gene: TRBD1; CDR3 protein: CASSLMGQGVRYGYTF; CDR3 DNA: TGCGCCAGCAGCTTGATGGGACAGGGAGTTCGCTATGGCTACACCTTC
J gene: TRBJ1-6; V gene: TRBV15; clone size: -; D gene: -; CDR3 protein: CATSREIGLISPLHF; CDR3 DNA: TGTGCCACCAGCAGAGAAATTGGGCTAATTTCACCCCTCCACTTT
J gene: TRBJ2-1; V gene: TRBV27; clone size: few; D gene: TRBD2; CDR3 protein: CASSSPLRGARYNEQFF; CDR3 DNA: TGTGCCAGCAGTTCCCCTTTGCGGGGGGCAAGATACAATGAGCAGTTCTTC
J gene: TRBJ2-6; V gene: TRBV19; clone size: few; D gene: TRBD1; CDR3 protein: CASSRTGGAGANVLTF; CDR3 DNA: TGTGCCAGTAGTAGGACAGGGGGCGCTGGGGCCAACGTCCTGACTTTC
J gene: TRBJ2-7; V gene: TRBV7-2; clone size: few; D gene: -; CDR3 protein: CASSLVREYEQYF; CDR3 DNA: TGTGCCAGCAGCTTAGTCCGAGAGTACGAGCAGTACTTC
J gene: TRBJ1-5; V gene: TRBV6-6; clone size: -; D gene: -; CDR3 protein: CASSEDIQPQHF; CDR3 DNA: TGTGCCAGCAGCGAGGACATTCAGCCCCAGCATTTT
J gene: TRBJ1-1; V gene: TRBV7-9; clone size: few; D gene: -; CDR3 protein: CASSVTAGNTEAFF; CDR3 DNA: TGTGCCAGCAGCGTGACAGCGGGAAACACTGAAGCTTTCTTT
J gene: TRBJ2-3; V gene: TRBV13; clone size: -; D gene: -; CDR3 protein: CASSYSGALTDTQYF; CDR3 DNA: TGTGCCAGCAGCTACAGCGGTGCCCTCACAGATACGCAGTATTTT